Described below is a single T cell receptor (beta chain) sequence and its context. The sample is drawn from a study of cytomegalovirus exposure and HLA in healthy donors. PCR primers comprised 60 Vbeta and 13 Jbeta primers. Profiled with immunoSEQ multiplex PCR; TCRdb holds only in-frame clones, not every one. The sample yields around 110,000 clones, 60% to 70% seen once. Healthy individuals who donated bone marrow served as the donors. CDR1 and CDR2 (germline): SGHVS, FQNEAQ. The CDR3 is 15 residues long. The V and J ends lost 5 bases and 0 bases, in that order; junction bases with no gene match: 6. The material sequenced was PBMCs. The chain is built from TRBV7-8 and TRBJ2-7; 8 nucleotides match TRBD1. The origin of this receptor is a woman aged 40-49 years in good health and CMV-seropositive. The CDR3 here is CASSPRTGYSYEQYF. The DNA for the CDR3 is TGTGCCAGCAGCCCTCGGACAGGGTACTCCTACGAGCAGTACTTC.